The clone carrying this TCR beta chain was detected ten times or more. The antigen remains undetermined. This specimen comes from a study of response to subunit inactivated influenza vaccine. General observations from the study: It was the authors' suggestion that each seasonal influenza vaccination recruits few new T cells.

Each CDR3 protein gets one entry after TCRdb re-called the RT-PCR reads with MiXCR. The sample shows about 240,000 distinct CDR3 sequences, less than 15% of them seen only once. The clonotype originates from a man aged 50 or older who received an inactivated influenza vaccine. The sequences come from non-naive T cells sorted from PBMCs, collected 14 to 15 days before vaccination.

CDR3 DNA: TGTGCCAGCTCACCACCGCGCAGACTTTCCTACGAGCAGTACTTC. Translated: CASSPPRRLSYEQYF. The J gene is TRBJ2-7, the V gene TRBV18; D is undetermined. The CDR3 runs to 15 residues. V dropped 0 bases and J dropped 1 base, with 10 bases sitting between them. Per the germline V gene, CDR1 is KGHSH and CDR2 is LQKENI.